One TCR beta chain is described in this entry. As yet, its antigen is unknown. Trimming stripped 6 bases from V and 1 base from J, with 15 bases between. The germline V gene encodes CDR1 KGHSH and CDR2 LQKENI. This CDR3 has 15 residues. The data derive from a study of cytomegalovirus exposure and HLA in healthy donors. Study-wide results and limits: Investigators reported over 150 TCR beta chains as tied to cytomegalovirus. Previous analysis showed most TCR beta V segments were productive about 87% or about 30% of the time. In a later analysis, TCR beta V- and J-gene trimming showed a link to a missense DCLRE1C variant.

PCR involved 60 Vbeta and 13 Jbeta primers. The repertoire was sequenced with immunoSEQ multiplex PCR; TCRdb's copy has only in-frame clones and lacks some. Here the sample spans tens of thousands of clones, approximately 73% being singletons. The sample consisted of PBMCs. This TCR was sampled from a man between 50 and 59 years old in good health and CMV-seronegative. V usage is TRBV18 and J usage is TRBJ1-2; D not resolved. The CDR3 DNA follows: TGTGCCAGCTCCCCCCTCGACACCCGTAACTATGGCTACACCTTC. Amino acid sequence: CASSPLDTRNYGYTF.